What follows are 32 T cell receptor beta chains derived from one specimen sequenced in a study of shared clonotypes between healthy human individuals. Assay: immunoSEQ multiplex PCR; the TCRdb copy retains only in-frame clones and omits some. The top ten hold 0.1% to 0.15% of the sample, which has 2 million to 2.5 million clones, approximately 95% seen once. The sample comprised naive CD4+ T cells sorted from blood. Subset given: CD45RA+ positively selected. The source of these receptors is a young man in good health.

The J gene is TRBJ2-5, the V gene TRBV29-1; the D gene is possibly TRBD2 (7 bases). This CDR3 has 13 amino acids. Germline lookup yields CDR1 SQVTM and CDR2 ANQGSEA. The V end was cut by 3 bases, the J end by 4 bases, with 12 bases between. The CDR3 reads CSVEGASGETQYF. CDR3 nucleotides: TGCAGCGTTGAGGGGGCTAGCGGAGAGACCCAGTACTTC.

The chain joins TRBV10-3 to TRBJ1-1; perhaps TRBD1 as D (5 bases). Trimming took off 3 bases at V and 4 bases at J, with 15 bases between the two ends. Germline-derived CDR1 and CDR2 are ENHRY and SYGVKD. The CDR3 extends over 15 amino acids. This CDR3 is CAISDATGPGTEAFF. In DNA form, the CDR3 reads TGTGCCATCAGTGATGCAACGGGGCCAGGCACTGAAGCTTTCTTT.

The V and J genes are TRBV6-1 and TRBJ1-5, with no clear D. V dropped 4 bases and J dropped 3 bases, with 13 bases sitting between them. Germline V gene data show CDR1 as MNHNS and CDR2 as SASEGT. This CDR3 has 15 amino acids. In DNA form, the CDR3 reads TGTGCCAGCAGTGCCAACCTACAAGCCAATCAGCCCCAGCATTTT. It codes for CASSANLQANQPQHF.

The chain is built from TRBV7-6 and TRBJ2-3, with 9 bases fitting TRBD2. The V gene end was trimmed by 11 bases and the J gene end by 4 bases; junction bases not matched to a gene: 10. CDR3 length equals 14 residues. Germline CDR1 is SGHVS and CDR2 is FNYEAQ. The CDR3 is CAVQQLAGSDTQYF. For the CDR3, the DNA is TGTGCCGTGCAGCAGCTAGCGGGATCAGATACGCAGTATTTT. The entire variable domain, with the rest obtained from reference TRBV7-6 and TRBJ2-3, is as follows: GAGVSQSPRYKVTKRGQDVALRCDPISGHVSLYWYRQALGQGPEFLTYFNYEAQQDKSGLPNDRFSAERPEGSISTLTIQRTEQRDSAMYRCAVQQLAGSDTQYFGPGTRLTVL.

The CDR3 DNA is TGTGCAAGTCGCTTGCTACAGAGCCCCTACGAGCAGTACTTC. Protein product: CASRLLQSPYEQYF. The rearrangement uses TRBV12-2 and TRBJ2-7; TRBD1 reflects the table's D call only, with no check against the DNA. TRBV12-2 constitutes a pseudogene. The CDR3 is made up of 14 amino acids.

The V call is TRBV15, the J call TRBJ2-1; 7 nucleotides match TRBD1. The CDR3 totals 14 residues. Germline V lookup: CDR1 LNHNV, CDR2 YYDKDF (reference sequence). The J segment lost 3 bases and the V segment lost 5 bases, leaving 4 bases of the junction unmatched. CDR3 DNA sequence: TGTGCCACCAGCGCCTGGACAGGCTACAATGAGCAGTTCTTC. It is translated as CATSAWTGYNEQFF.

In this sample, this clone turned up once. V usage is TRBV13 and J usage is TRBJ1-3; D remains unclear. Germline loops: CDR1 PRHDT, CDR2 FYEKMQ (reference sequence). This CDR3 is built from 16 residues. Trimming took 2 bases from V and 0 from J, leaving 11 bases between them. Here the CDR3 reads CASSLHGSSSGNTIYF. CDR3 DNA sequence: TGTGCCAGCAGCTTACACGGTTCGAGCTCTGGAAACACCATATATTTT.

The V gene is TRBV5-4, the J gene TRBJ2-1; no clear D. The CDR3 runs 14 residues. V shed 3 bases and J shed 4 bases, with 11 bases lying between them. In germline, CDR1 is SGHNT, CDR2 YYREEE (reference sequence). CDR3 sequence (DNA): TGTGCCAGCAGCTCAACGGAAGGATACAATGAGCAGTTCTTC. Translation gives CASSSTEGYNEQFF.

This clone was seen more than once but under ten times. Other DNA sequences within the sample encode an identical CDR3. The chain couples TRBV6-6 to TRBJ1-1; D unclear. V was trimmed by 2 bases and J by 1 base, leaving 5 bases between them. The CDR3 is made up of 13 amino acids. Looked up from germline, CDR1 is MNHNY and CDR2 is SVGAGI (reference sequence). The CDR3 bases are TGTGCCAGCAGTTACAGCCGGAACACTGAAGCTTTCTTT. It codes for CASSYSRNTEAFF.

In DNA form, the CDR3 reads TGTGCCAGCAGTGTTCGGACCTCCTACAATGAGCAGTTCTTC. Protein: CASSVRTSYNEQFF. This sequence joins TRBV2 and TRBJ2-1; the D is unclear. Per germline, CDR1 SNHLY and CDR2 FYNNEI. The CDR3 consists of 14 residues. Trimming took 4 bases from V and 0 from J, leaving 7 bases between them.

This chain uses TRBV4-3 with TRBJ2-1, with D unclear. V was clipped by 2 bases and J by 5 bases, with 10 bases between them. Germline V lookup: CDR1 LGHNA, CDR2 YSLEER. The CDR3 runs 14 residues. The CDR3 spells CASSQFSMDNEQFF. CDR3 coding DNA: TGCGCCAGCAGCCAATTTTCTATGGACAATGAGCAGTTCTTC.

V is TRBV7-9 and J is TRBJ1-2; unclear D gene. The CDR3 contains 14 residues. V was trimmed by 2 bases and J by 4 bases, leaving 11 bases between them. Germline V gene lookup returns CDR1 SEHNR and CDR2 FQNEAQ (reference sequence). The CDR3 reads CASSLPGGTYGYTF. The CDR3 region has the DNA TGTGCCAGCAGCTTACCGGGCGGTACCTATGGCTACACCTTC.

This chain connects TRBV6-5 to TRBJ1-2; a weak D match, TRBD1 (5 bases). The CDR3 spans 13 residues. The germline gives CDR1 MNHEY, CDR2 SVGAGI. The germline V and J ends were trimmed by 4 bases and 8 bases, with 14 bases remaining between them. The CDR3 sequence is CASSLSGLWGYTF. CDR3 nucleotides: TGTGCCAGCAGTTTATCAGGGTTGTGGGGCTACACCTTC.

The chain carries TRBV28 and TRBJ1-2, with 7 bases identical to TRBD1. Germline lookup yields CDR1 MDHEN and CDR2 SYDVKM. This CDR3 region has 12 residues. The V and J ends lost 5 bases and 4 bases, in that order; junction bases with no gene match: 1. CDR3 sequence: CASSDRVYGYTF. CDR3 DNA sequence: TGTGCCAGCAGTGACAGGGTCTATGGCTACACCTTC.

This clone was seen a few times. This chain joins TRBV7-8 and TRBJ2-6; D gene unclear. Trimming removed 4 bases from V and 0 bases from J, with 10 bases in between. Looked up from germline, CDR1 is SGHVS and CDR2 is FQNEAQ. The CDR3 is 16 amino acids. The CDR3 DNA reads TGTGCCAGCAGCTCCGCTTTCGACTCTGGGGCCAACGTCCTGACTTTC. It encodes CASSSAFDSGANVLTF.

This clone has more than one count but fewer than ten. Other DNA sequences in this sample translate to the same CDR3. The chain has TRBV6-5 and TRBJ2-7; maybe TRBD2 (6 bases). The CDR3 is 14 residues long. V lost 0 bases and J 3 bases, leaving 9 bases between the germline ends. The germline CDR1 and CDR2 sequences are MNHEY and SVGAGI. This CDR3 reads CASSYSAGSYEQYF. CDR3 sequence (DNA): TGTGCCAGCAGTTACTCGGCCGGGAGCTACGAGCAGTACTTC.

This clone was seen just once. V gene TRBV2 combines with J gene TRBJ1-1; 8 bases match TRBD1. There are 14 residues in the CDR3. J lost 4 bases, V lost 6 bases, and 7 bases had no gene match. From germline, CDR1 is SNHLY and CDR2 FYNNEI. DNA for the CDR3: TGTGCCAGCAGCAGGCAGGGGGCGGTCACTGAAGCTTTCTTT. It yields the protein CASSRQGAVTEAFF. Drawing the rest from reference TRBV2 and TRBJ1-1, the complete variable domain is EPEVTQTPSHQVTQMGQEVILRCVPISNHLYFYWYRQILGQKVEFLVSFYNNEISEKSEIFDDQFSVERPDGSNFTLKIRSTKLEDSAMYFCASSRQGAVTEAFFGQGTRLTVV.

The chain joins TRBV6-1 to TRBJ1-5, with unresolved D. Trimming stripped 3 bases from V and 0 bases from J, with 12 bases between. Germline assignment: CDR1 MNHNS and CDR2 SASEGT. The CDR3 extends over 16 amino acids. CDR3 DNA: TGTGCCAGCAGTGACCCAAAAGAGTATAGCAATCAGCCCCAGCATTTT. Amino acid sequence: CASSDPKEYSNQPQHF.

The CDR3 reads CASSERFRATNEKLFF. DNA of the CDR3: TGTGCCAGCAGTGAACGGTTCAGGGCAACTAATGAAAAACTGTTTTTT. The rearrangement joins TRBV6-1 to TRBJ1-4; maybe TRBD1 (5 bases). In germline, CDR1 is MNHNS, CDR2 SASEGT. Trimming took off 2 bases at V and 0 bases at J, with 10 bases between the two ends. The CDR3 sequence is 16 residues long.

CDR3: CASRAAGSNEQFF. The CDR3 DNA is TGTGCCAGCAGAGCAGCGGGAAGCAATGAGCAGTTCTTC. This chain links TRBV6-5 with TRBJ2-1; 7 bases are shared with TRBD2. V was clipped by 6 bases and J by 6 bases; unmatched bases: 5. CDR1 and CDR2 from the germline V gene are MNHEY and SVGAGI. There are 13 residues in the CDR3.

The rearrangement links TRBV18 to TRBJ2-7; 10 bases match TRBD2. In germline, CDR1 is KGHSH, CDR2 LQKENI. The CDR3 covers 14 residues. The J segment lost 0 bases and the V segment lost 9 bases, leaving 5 bases of the junction unmatched. Here the CDR3 reads CASSIAGGSYEQYF. CDR3 DNA sequence: TGTGCCAGTTCCATAGCGGGAGGCTCCTACGAGCAGTACTTC. Filled out from reference TRBV18 and TRBJ2-7, the complete variable domain reads NAGVMQNPRHLVRRRGQEARLRCSPMKGHSHVYWYRQLPEEGLKFMVYLQKENIIDESGMPKERFSAEFPKEGPSILRIQQVVRGDSAAYFCASSIAGGSYEQYFGPGTRLTVT.

The genes are TRBV6-4 and TRBJ2-5; D tentatively fits TRBD1 or TRBD2 (5 bases each). V lost 6 bases and J 4 bases, leaving 21 bases between the germline ends. The germline V gene has CDR1 MRHNA and CDR2 SNTAGT. The CDR3 sequence is 16 residues long. Here the CDR3 DNA reads TGTGCCAGCAGATTCACCGGGACGCCTCGTAGAGAGACCCAGTACTTC. It yields the protein CASRFTGTPRRETQYF.

The V call is TRBV5-6, the J call TRBJ1-6; 10 bases are shared with TRBD1. J gave up 8 bases and V 4 bases, and 12 bases lay outside the gene matches. The CDR3 is 17 amino acids. Germline CDR1 and CDR2: SGHDT and YYEEEE. Here the CDR3 DNA reads TGTGCCAGCAGCCGTAGACAGGGGGCGGATAGTTATTCACCCCTCCACTTT. This translates into CASSRRQGADSYSPLHF.

This clone was detected once. This rearrangement joins TRBV30 to TRBJ1-1; D is undetermined. The V and J ends lost 2 bases and 1 base respectively, with 11 bases between them. CDR3 length equals 14 residues. Germline loops: CDR1 GTSNPN, CDR2 SVGIG (reference sequence). The DNA for the CDR3 is TGTGCCTGGAGTTTCCGGGTTGCGAACACTGAAGCTTTCTTT. Translation gives CAWSFRVANTEAFF. Using reference TRBV30 and TRBJ1-1 for the parts outside the CDR3, the full variable domain is SQTIHQWPATLVQPVGSPLSLECTVEGTSNPNLYWYRQAAGRGLQLLFYSVGIGQISSEVPQNLSASRPQDRQFILSSKKLLLSDSGFYLCAWSFRVANTEAFFGQGTRLTVV.

This clone was counted a single time. The chain joins TRBV2 to TRBJ1-4; 7 positions agree with TRBD1. Germline V CDR1 and CDR2: SNHLY, FYNNEI. V lost 3 bases to trimming and J lost 7 bases; unmatched junction nucleotides: 8. CDR3 size: 15 residues. The CDR3 is CASSDPTGSGEKLFF. The CDR3 DNA is TGTGCCAGCAGTGACCCGACAGGGAGTGGTGAAAAACTGTTTTTT.

Here the CDR3 reads CASSEERLYEQYF. In nucleotides, the CDR3 is TGTGCCAGCAGTGAAGAAAGGCTCTACGAGCAGTACTTC. This chain joins TRBV2 and TRBJ2-7; D gene uncertain. Looked up from germline, CDR1 is SNHLY and CDR2 is FYNNEI. Trimming removed 1 base from V and 3 bases from J, with 7 bases in between. There are 13 residues in the CDR3. Supplemented by reference TRBV2 and TRBJ2-7, the full variable domain reads EPEVTQTPSHQVTQMGQEVILRCVPISNHLYFYWYRQILGQKVEFLVSFYNNEISEKSEIFDDQFSVERPDGSNFTLKIRSTKLEDSAMYFCASSEERLYEQYFGPGTRLTVT.

This rearrangement joins TRBV19 to TRBJ1-1; D may be TRBD1 (5 bases). Trimming removed 5 bases at V and 1 base at J, with 11 bases between. The CDR3 extends over 14 amino acids. In germline, CDR1 is LNHDA, CDR2 SQIVND (reference sequence). The CDR3 coding sequence is TGTGCCAGTAGTGTCGGGGGGTGGAACACTGAAGCTTTCTTT. Its protein product is CASSVGGWNTEAFF.

This rearrangement joins TRBV30 to TRBJ2-3; 9 bases agree with TRBD2. The CDR3 length is 17 residues. CDR1 and CDR2 from the germline V gene are GTSNPN and SVGIG (reference sequence). After removal of 3 bases from V and 0 bases from J, the junction contained 10 bases not matched to a gene. CDR3 sequence: CAWRRGKLAGSTDTQYF. Here the CDR3 DNA reads TGTGCCTGGAGAAGGGGAAAGCTAGCGGGGAGCACAGATACGCAGTATTTT.

With respect to this clone: Other DNA sequences in the sample encode the same CDR3. The chain combines TRBV18 with TRBJ2-5; 8 bases fit TRBD1. With V trimmed by 1 base and J by 5 bases, 6 bases remained unmatched. Looked up from germline, CDR1 is KGHSH and CDR2 is LQKENI. The CDR3 is 15 amino acids. Here the CDR3 reads CASSPLTGGQETQYF. The CDR3 DNA follows: TGTGCCAGCTCACCACTCACAGGGGGTCAGGAGACCCAGTACTTC.

The chain links TRBV9 to TRBJ1-2; D is perhaps TRBD1 (6 bases). The CDR3 totals 14 residues. The V end lost 4 bases, the J end lost 6 bases, and 16 bases lay between the germline ends. Germline V CDR1 and CDR2: SGDLS, YYNGEE. CDR3 amino acids: CASSRTGNEDGYTF. The CDR3 region has the DNA TGTGCCAGCAGCAGAACAGGGAATGAAGATGGCTACACCTTC.

This clone was found once. The rearrangement joins TRBV29-1 to TRBJ2-5; D ambiguous. CDR3 size: 11 residues. The V end was cut by 7 bases, the J end by 5 bases, with 11 bases between. CDR1 is SQVTM and CDR2 is ANQGSEA in the germline V gene. The CDR3 nucleotides are TGCAGCGCCAGGCAGGTCGAGACCCAGTACTTC. As protein: CSARQVETQYF.

V gene TRBV25-1 combines with J gene TRBJ1-5, with no clear D. The CDR3 has 16 amino acids. V lost 5 bases and J 3 bases, leaving 17 bases between the germline ends. Germline CDR1 reads MGHDK; CDR2 reads SYGVNS. DNA of the CDR3: TGTGCCAGCAGTCGAGTCGGGAGTGAGGCCAATCAGCCCCAGCATTTT. Residues: CASSRVGSEANQPQHF. The full variable domain, in which reference TRBV25-1 and TRBJ1-5 provide the parts outside the CDR3, is EADIYQTPRYLVIGTGKKITLECSQTMGHDKMYWYQQDPGMELHLIHYSYGVNSTEKGDLSSESTVSRIRTEHFPLTLESARPSHTSQYLCASSRVGSEANQPQHFGDGTRLSIL.